These 6 T cell receptor beta chains were all obtained from the same sample, sequenced in a study of T cell responses to AZD1222 COVID-19 vaccine. TCRdb's table, derived via immunoSEQ multiplex PCR, lists solely in-frame clones and lacks some. This table holds approximately 300,000 clones, around 93% found once. The source was peripheral blood, collected 28 days after the second AZD1222 dose. All receptors come from an adult who received the AZD1222 COVID-19 vaccine.

The gene calls are TRBV19 and TRBJ1-2; perhaps TRBD1 as D (6 bases). Germline V gene lookup returns CDR1 LNHDA and CDR2 SQIVND (reference sequence). V dropped 4 bases and J dropped 3 bases, with 18 bases sitting between them. The CDR3 covers 16 residues. The CDR3 here is CASSTPDRKIDYGYTF. DNA for the CDR3: TGTGCCAGTAGTACTCCGGACAGAAAAATAGACTATGGCTACACCTTC. Full variable domain (missing parts from reference TRBV19 and TRBJ1-2): DGGITQSPKYLFRKEGQNVTLSCEQNLNHDAMYWYRQDPGQGLRLIYYSQIVNDFQKGDIAEGYSVSREKKESFPLTVTSAQKNPTAFYLCASSTPDRKIDYGYTFGSGTRLTVV.

The rearrangement joins TRBV7-2 to TRBJ2-7, with 12 nucleotides matching TRBD2. Germline-derived CDR1 and CDR2 are SGHTA and FQGNSA. This CDR3 comprises 15 residues. The V segment lost 5 bases and the J segment 4 bases; nucleotides outside the gene matches: 6. CDR3 loop: CASSHRLAGAYEQYF. The DNA for the CDR3 is TGTGCCAGCAGCCACCGACTAGCGGGAGCATACGAGCAGTACTTC.

This clone was seen just once. V is TRBV19 and J is TRBJ1-6; a weak D match, TRBD1 (5 bases). V gave up 10 bases and J gave up 7 bases, with 17 bases separating them. CDR1 LNHDA and CDR2 SQIVND come from the germline V gene (reference sequence). This CDR3 has 14 amino acids. The CDR3 spells CATKPGPSNSPLHF. In DNA, the CDR3 is TGTGCCACGAAACCGGGACCGTCGAATTCACCCCTCCACTTT.

The chain uses TRBV2 and TRBJ1-3; 8 bases map to TRBD1. J lost 7 bases, V lost 7 bases, and 9 bases had no gene match. CDR1 and CDR2 from the germline V gene are SNHLY and FYNNEI. The CDR3 is 14 amino acids. This CDR3 is CASIGWDRFNTIYF. The CDR3 DNA is TGTGCCAGCATAGGGTGGGACAGGTTCAACACCATATATTTT.

The rearrangement links TRBV2 to TRBJ2-2; D might be TRBD1 (6 bases). Germline V gene lookup returns CDR1 SNHLY and CDR2 FYNNEI. Trimming shortened V by 7 bases and J by 6 bases, and 9 bases separated the two germline ends. The CDR3 has 12 residues. CDR3: CASTTGPGELFF. In DNA, the CDR3 is TGTGCCAGCACCACAGGGCCCGGGGAGCTGTTTTTT.

V and J are TRBV7-2 and TRBJ2-7; D may be TRBD1 (5 bases). Trimming removed 4 bases at V and 3 bases at J, with 7 bases between. The CDR3 contains 12 residues. CDR1 and CDR2 from the germline V gene are SGHTA and FQGNSA. The CDR3 DNA reads TGTGCCAGCAGCTACCAGGGCTACGAGCAGTACTTC. This gives the protein CASSYQGYEQYF. The full variable domain, rest sourced from reference TRBV7-2 and TRBJ2-7, is GAGVSQSPSNKVTEKGKDVELRCDPISGHTALYWYRQSLGQGLEFLIYFQGNSAPDKSGLPSDRFSAERTGGSVSTLTIQRTQQEDSAVYLCASSYQGYEQYFGPGTRLTVT.